The rows below give T cell receptor beta chains drawn from one sample of a study of graft-versus-host responses after intestinal transplantation. Using immunoSEQ multiplex PCR, the repertoire was profiled, and TCRdb retains in-frame clones only, with some absent. The repertoire has 85,000 to 100,000 clones, roughly 90% of them found once; the top ten carry 0.17%. Their cognate antigens are unknown. The sample consisted of unstimulated CD4+ T cells sorted from spleen or lymph node cells, taken before intestinal transplant. The receptors shown here come from a human donor who received an intestinal transplant. Both conserved end residues are part of each CDR3. The D gene is left open where the match is weak. Clone size is stated in some rows and not others, as once, few, many or a class when expanded.

D: TRBD1; V: TRBV4-2; J: TRBJ1-2; size: -; CDR3: CASRSRGQKGYGYTF; DNA: TGTGCCAGCAGGAGCAGGGGGCAAAAAGGCTATGGCTACACCTTC
D: -; V: TRBV7-9; J: TRBJ1-1; size: -; CDR3: CASSSRLTEAFF; DNA: TGTGCCAGCAGCTCGCGGCTCACTGAAGCTTTCTTT
D: TRBD1; V: TRBV7-9; J: TRBJ2-7; size: -; CDR3: CASSLGVGDRGREQYF; DNA: TGTGCCAGCAGCTTAGGGGTCGGGGACAGGGGGCGAGAGCAGTACTTC
D: -; V: TRBV9; J: TRBJ1-2; size: -; CDR3: CASSASGWEGYTF; DNA: TGTGCCAGCAGCGCTTCAGGGTGGGAAGGCTACACCTTC
D: -; V: TRBV2; J: TRBJ2-7; size: -; CDR3: CASKLAREDEQYF; DNA: TGTGCCAGCAAGCTGGCCAGGGAGGACGAGCAGTACTTC
D: -; V: TRBV6-4; J: TRBJ2-2; size: -; CDR3: CASSEEGNTGELFF; DNA: TGTGCCAGCAGTGAGGAGGGGAACACCGGGGAGCTGTTTTTT
D: -; V: TRBV6-1; J: TRBJ1-1; size: -; CDR3: CASLRGGTTEAFF; DNA: TGTGCCAGTCTACGCGGGGGGACCACTGAAGCTTTCTTT
D: TRBD1; V: TRBV6-1; J: TRBJ1-6; size: -; CDR3: CASSPTGGRGSPLHF; DNA: TGTGCCAGCAGTCCGACAGGGGGTAGGGGTTCACCCCTCCACTTT
D: -; V: TRBV30; J: TRBJ2-7; size: -; CDR3: CAWSVGDQREQYF; DNA: TGTGCCTGGAGTGTCGGGGATCAGCGCGAGCAGTACTTC
D: TRBD2; V: TRBV27; J: TRBJ2-3; size: -; CDR3: CASSLSPLAGAPDTQYF; DNA: TGTGCCAGCAGTTTATCCCCACTAGCGGGAGCCCCAGATACGCAGTATTTT
D: TRBD1; V: TRBV9; J: TRBJ1-5; size: -; CDR3: CASRGTGYNQPQHF; DNA: TGTGCCAGCAGGGGGACAGGGTATAATCAGCCCCAGCATTTT
D: TRBD2; V: TRBV5-1; J: TRBJ2-3; size: -; CDR3: CASTDGLADTDTQYF; DNA: TGCGCCAGCACCGATGGACTAGCGGACACAGATACGCAGTATTTT
D: TRBD1; V: TRBV19; J: TRBJ1-2; size: -; CDR3: CASSKGQHYGYTF; DNA: TGTGCCAGTAGTAAGGGACAGCACTATGGCTACACCTTC
D: TRBD1; V: TRBV5-6; J: TRBJ1-1; size: -; CDR3: CASSQLDGTGYSSEAFF; DNA: TGTGCCAGCAGCCAGCTGGATGGGACAGGGTATTCCTCTGAAGCTTTCTTT
D: -; V: TRBV5-6; J: TRBJ2-7; size: once; CDR3: CASSFSGLGDSDEQYF; DNA: TGTGCCAGCAGCTTCAGCGGGTTAGGGGACTCTGATGAGCAGTACTTC
D: -; V: TRBV2; J: TRBJ2-5; size: -; CDR3: CASRQQDHQETQYF; DNA: TGTGCCAGCAGGCAACAGGACCACCAAGAGACCCAGTACTTC
D: TRBD1; V: TRBV7-3; J: TRBJ1-2; size: -; CDR3: CASSLQGGTDGYTF; DNA: TGTGCCAGCAGCTTACAGGGGGGAACGGATGGCTACACCTTC
D: TRBD2; V: TRBV5-6; J: TRBJ2-5; size: -; CDR3: CASSVGLAGGETQYF; DNA: TGTGCCAGCAGCGTGGGACTAGCGGGGGGAGAGACCCAGTACTTC
D: TRBD1; V: TRBV28; J: TRBJ1-2; size: -; CDR3: CASSSLRDRVGANYGYTF; DNA: TGTGCCAGCAGCTCATTACGGGACAGGGTCGGAGCTAACTATGGCTACACCTTC
D: TRBD1; V: TRBV5-4; J: TRBJ1-2; size: -; CDR3: CASSSDLTGVGYTF; DNA: TGTGCCAGCAGCTCCGACCTGACAGGGGTTGGCTACACCTTC
D: TRBD1; V: TRBV2; J: TRBJ2-1; size: -; CDR3: CAKKTGWDEQFF; DNA: TGTGCCAAAAAGACAGGGTGGGATGAGCAGTTCTTC
D: TRBD1; V: TRBV6-5; J: TRBJ1-6; size: few; CDR3: CASSYSGQNNSPLHF; DNA: TGTGCCAGCAGTTACTCGGGACAGAATAATTCACCCCTCCACTTT
D: -; V: TRBV5-8; J: TRBJ1-4; size: -; CDR3: CASKSSLRNEKLFF; DNA: TGTGCCAGCAAGAGTTCCTTAAGAAATGAAAAACTGTTTTTT
D: -; V: TRBV1; J: TRBJ1-5; size: -; CDR3: CTSCFRDSLNQPQHF; DNA: TGCACCAGCTGCTTCCGGGACAGTTTAAATCAGCCCCAGCATTTT
D: -; V: TRBV7-2; J: TRBJ1-1; size: -; CDR3: CASRSQGALNTEAFF; DNA: TGTGCCAGCAGATCGCAAGGGGCGTTGAACACTGAAGCTTTCTTT
D: -; V: TRBV7-9; J: TRBJ1-2; size: once; CDR3: CASSVTGILGYGYTF; DNA: TGTGCCAGCAGCGTAACAGGGATTCTGGGCTATGGCTACACCTTC
D: -; V: TRBV5-6; J: TRBJ1-1; size: -; CDR3: CASSSNSGVGTEAFF; DNA: TGTGCCAGCAGCTCAAACTCAGGGGTAGGCACTGAAGCTTTCTTT
D: -; V: TRBV6-1; J: TRBJ2-7; size: -; CDR3: CASRLMVLALYEQYF; DNA: TGTGCCAGCCGTTTAATGGTTTTGGCCCTCTACGAGCAGTACTTC
D: -; V: TRBV9; J: TRBJ2-7; size: -; CDR3: CASSVYSSSYEQYF; DNA: TGTGCCAGCAGCGTGTACAGCTCGAGCTACGAGCAGTACTTC
D: -; V: TRBV7-2; J: TRBJ1-5; size: -; CDR3: CASSLALGAASSNQPQHF; DNA: TGTGCCAGCAGCTTAGCTTTAGGGGCAGCGTCTTCCAATCAGCCCCAGCATTTT
D: -; V: TRBV6-6; J: TRBJ1-6; size: -; CDR3: CASRPQGTEYNSPLHF; DNA: TGTGCCAGCAGGCCCCAGGGTACCGAATATAATTCACCCCTCCACTTT
D: -; V: TRBV6-6; J: TRBJ2-7; size: -; CDR3: CASRSGRGYEQYF; DNA: TGTGCCAGCAGATCGGGTCGGGGCTACGAGCAGTACTTC
D: TRBD1; V: TRBV7-2; J: TRBJ1-1; size: -; CDR3: CASSLQDRVTEAFF; DNA: TGTGCCAGCAGCTTGCAGGACAGGGTAACTGAAGCTTTCTTT
D: -; V: TRBV7-2; J: TRBJ2-4; size: -; CDR3: CASSLLAKNIQYF; DNA: TGTGCCAGCAGCTTACTAGCCAAAAACATTCAGTACTTC
D: -; V: TRBV6-6; J: TRBJ1-1; size: -; CDR3: CASSYSWGTSTSAFF; DNA: TGTGCCAGCAGTTACTCATGGGGGACATCAACTTCAGCTTTCTTT
D: -; V: TRBV27; J: TRBJ2-6; size: -; CDR3: CASSLMAGANVLTF; DNA: TGTGCCAGCAGCCTCATGGCCGGGGCCAACGTCCTGACTTTC